Below are 10 T cell receptor beta chains sequenced from a single sample in a study of cytotoxic CD8 clonotypes in ibrutinib-treated CLL. The method was immunoSEQ multiplex PCR; TCRdb's version includes in-frame clones alone and lacks a portion of them. The sample holds over 150,000 clones, 72% seen once. The source material was PBMCs, sampled after 24 months of ibrutinib treatment. These receptors were obtained from a human donor with chronic lymphocytic leukemia.

The rearrangement links TRBV5-1 to TRBJ2-5; possibly TRBD1 for D (6 bases). Looked up from germline, CDR1 is SGHRS and CDR2 is YFSETQ. CDR3 size: 15 residues. V was trimmed by 4 bases and J by 3 bases, leaving 16 bases between them. This chain's CDR3 is CASSTQGTLEETQYF. The CDR3 coding sequence is TGCGCCAGCAGCACCCAGGGGACATTAGAAGAGACCCAGTACTTC.

The chain is built from TRBV7-2 and TRBJ2-7; 11 bases are shared with TRBD2. This CDR3 is 17 amino acids long. Trimming at V came to 2 bases and at J to 3 bases, leaving 9 bases not matched to a gene. Germline CDR1 reads SGHTA; CDR2 reads FQGNSA. The CDR3 loop reads CASSLFLAGGSGYEQYF. The CDR3 DNA sequence: TGTGCCAGCAGCTTATTCCTAGCGGGAGGTTCGGGCTACGAGCAGTACTTC.

The V gene is TRBV9, the J gene TRBJ2-2; the match to TRBD1 covers 8 bases. Per the germline V gene, CDR1 is SGDLS and CDR2 is YYNGEE. V shed 4 bases, J shed 0 bases, and the junction held 2 bases outside the gene matches. This CDR3 has 15 amino acids. The CDR3 DNA reads TGTGCCAGCAGCCCGACAGGGGCGAACACCGGGGAGCTGTTTTTT. Protein product: CASSPTGANTGELFF.

The gene calls are TRBV28 and TRBJ1-3; 7 bases agree with TRBD1. Trimming cost V 6 bases and J 4 bases; bases outside gene matches: 9. The CDR3 covers 15 residues. CDR1 is MDHEN, CDR2 SYDVKM, per germline. CDR3 residues: CASSLPQGLGNTIYF. For the CDR3, the DNA is TGTGCCAGCAGCCTCCCACAGGGGCTGGGAAACACCATATATTTT.

This chain uses TRBV4-3 with TRBJ2-7, with 9 bases that match TRBD2. CDR1 is LGHNA and CDR2 is YSLEER in the germline V gene. V dropped 1 base and J dropped 2; count of bases not matched to a gene: 12. The CDR3 is made up of 18 amino acids. CDR3 nucleotide sequence: TGCGCCAGCAGCCAAGGGGACCGGGAGGCTAGCGGGACCTACGAGCAGTACTTC. This translates into CASSQGDREASGTYEQYF.

This chain joins TRBV7-9 and TRBJ2-7; TRBD1 is a possible D gene (6 bases). The V end was cut by 1 base, the J end by 3 bases, with 10 bases between. The germline CDR1 and CDR2 sequences are SEHNR and FQNEAQ (reference sequence). The CDR3 is made up of 14 amino acids. CDR3 amino acids: CASSLEQGYYEQYF. In DNA, the CDR3 is TGTGCCAGCAGCTTAGAACAGGGTTACTACGAGCAGTACTTC.

This sequence joins TRBV5-6 and TRBJ1-2; 8 bases align to TRBD1. Germline loops: CDR1 SGHDT, CDR2 YYEEEE. This CDR3 is built from 14 residues. The ends lost 4 bases at V and 2 bases at J; junction bases unmatched: 4. CDR3 sequence reads: CASSVTGDNYGYTF. CDR3 DNA: TGTGCCAGCAGCGTGACAGGGGACAACTATGGCTACACCTTC.

Written as DNA, the CDR3 is TGTGCCAGCAGTGAATACGGCGGGACCCCTTTGAATGAGCAGTTCTTC. Amino acid sequence: CASSEYGGTPLNEQFF. V gene TRBV25-1 combines with J gene TRBJ2-1, with D tentatively TRBD2 (6 bases). Trimming shortened V by 0 bases and J by 7 bases, and 16 bases separated the two germline ends. The V gene's germline CDR1 is MGHDK and CDR2 SYGVNS. The CDR3 is 16 amino acids.

The chain recombines TRBV5-5 with TRBJ2-7, with a possible D match to TRBD1 (6 bases). Germline CDR1 SGHKS, CDR2 YYEKEE (reference sequence). V lost 4 bases and J 6 bases, leaving 23 bases between the germline ends. CDR3 size: 16 residues. The CDR3 sequence: CASSDLSSGAGFEQYF. Written as DNA, the CDR3 is TGTGCCAGCAGCGACCTTTCCTCAGGGGCCGGGTTCGAGCAGTACTTC.

CDR3: CASSPGSNEKLFF. The CDR3 region has the DNA TGTGCCAGCTCACCGGGCAGCAATGAAAAACTGTTTTTT. The chain carries TRBV18 and TRBJ1-4; the D is unclear. There are 13 residues in the CDR3. CDR1 is KGHSH and CDR2 is LQKENI in the germline V gene. Between the trimmed V and J ends, which lost 3 bases and 5 bases, there was a span of 7 bases.